This entry features one T cell receptor beta chain sequence. This sample stems from a study of control samples from healthy donors and cancer patients. Here immunoSEQ multiplex PCR was the method, and the copy in TCRdb shows in-frame clones only, minus some. Among 150,000 or so clones listed, almost 90% were seen once. Trimming took 5 bases from V and 0 from J, leaving 12 bases between them. This CDR3 comprises 15 residues. Germline lookup yields CDR1 LNHDA and CDR2 SQIVND (reference sequence). The V gene is TRBV19, the J gene TRBJ2-3, with D uncertain. The clonotype was recovered from a man in his late teens or twenties in good health. The source material was blood. The CDR3 DNA is TGTGCCAGTAGTCTGAGGACCTTTAGCACAGATACGCAGTATTTT. Translated, it gives CASSLRTFSTDTQYF.